A single TCR beta chain is shown here with its context. Its antigen is not identified. Sample-barcoded 5' priming and a J-beta primer mix drove a second PCR of roughly 6 to 12 cycles. TCRdb used MiXCR to reprocess the 5' RACE reads, holding one entry per CDR3 protein. This sample yields 1,800,000 or so distinct CDR3 sequences, of which around 40% are seen a single time; about 21% belongs to the top ten. Germline CDR1 SGHRS, CDR2 YFSETQ. The CDR3 runs 13 residues. The V and J ends lost 5 bases and 6 bases respectively, with 15 bases between them. The data derive from a study of blood T cells in healthy people across ages. Findings and limits, study-wide: Estimated diversity across one million T cells was deemed an underestimate. Diversity was higher, and naive CD4+ cells more numerous, in long-lived donors than in aged donors. With unsorted PBMCs, a conclusive comparison of naive versus antigen-experienced cells was not possible.

The rearrangement joins TRBV5-1 to TRBJ2-7; a possible D gene is TRBD1 (5 bases). Sequencing was carried out using blood. The clonotype was recovered from a human donor in good health. CDR3 region: CASSSGAGREQYF. CDR3 DNA sequence: TGCGCCAGCAGTTCTGGGGCAGGCCGCGAGCAGTACTTC. The full variable domain, its missing parts supplied by reference TRBV5-1 and TRBJ2-7, is KAGVTQTPRYLIKTRGQQVTLSCSPISGHRSVSWYQQTPGQGLQFLFEYFSETQRNKGNFPGRFSGRQFSNSRSEMNVSTLELGDSALYLCASSSGAGREQYFGPGTRLTVT.